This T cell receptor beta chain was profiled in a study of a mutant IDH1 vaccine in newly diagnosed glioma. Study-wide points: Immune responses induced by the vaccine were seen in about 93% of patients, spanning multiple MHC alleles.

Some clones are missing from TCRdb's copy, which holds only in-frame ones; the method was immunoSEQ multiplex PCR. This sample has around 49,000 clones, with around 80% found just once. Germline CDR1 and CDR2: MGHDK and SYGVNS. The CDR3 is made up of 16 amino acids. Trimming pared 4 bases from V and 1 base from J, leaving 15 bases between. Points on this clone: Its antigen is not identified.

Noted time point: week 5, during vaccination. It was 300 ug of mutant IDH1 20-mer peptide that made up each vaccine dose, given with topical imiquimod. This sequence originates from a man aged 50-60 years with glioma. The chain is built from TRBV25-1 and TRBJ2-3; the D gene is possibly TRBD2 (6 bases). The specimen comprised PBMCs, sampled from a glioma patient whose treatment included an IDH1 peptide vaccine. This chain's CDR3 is CASSASGGGGTDTQYF. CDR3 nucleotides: TGTGCCAGCAGTGCCTCCGGAGGCGGGGGCACAGATACGCAGTATTTT.